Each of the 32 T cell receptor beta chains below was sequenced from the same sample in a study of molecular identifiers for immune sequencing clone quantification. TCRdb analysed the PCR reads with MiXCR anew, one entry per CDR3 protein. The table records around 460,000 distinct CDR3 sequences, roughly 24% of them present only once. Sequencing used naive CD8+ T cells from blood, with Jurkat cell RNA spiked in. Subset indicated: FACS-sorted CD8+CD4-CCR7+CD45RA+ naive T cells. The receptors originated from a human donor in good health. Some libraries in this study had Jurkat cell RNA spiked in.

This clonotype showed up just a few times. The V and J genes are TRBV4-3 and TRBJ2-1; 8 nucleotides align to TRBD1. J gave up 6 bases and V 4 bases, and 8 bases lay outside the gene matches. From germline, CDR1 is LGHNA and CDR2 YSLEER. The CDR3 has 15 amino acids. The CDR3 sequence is CASSLGQGRSNEQFF. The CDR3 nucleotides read TGCGCCAGCAGCCTTGGACAGGGACGATCCAATGAGCAGTTCTTC.

CDR3 protein: CASSSPGQLSDTQYF. The CDR3 DNA reads TGTGCCAGCAGCAGCCCGGGACAGCTTTCGGATACGCAGTATTTT. The rearrangement uses TRBV11-2 and TRBJ2-3; 7 bases align to TRBD1. The germline V gene encodes CDR1 SGHAT and CDR2 FQNNGV. The CDR3 spans 15 residues. The V segment lost 5 bases and the J segment 6 bases; nucleotides outside the gene matches: 11. Based on the CDR3 plus reference TRBV11-2 and TRBJ2-3, the full variable domain is EAGVAQSPRYKIIEKRQSVAFWCNPISGHATLYWYQQILGQGPKLLIQFQNNGVVDDSQLPKDRFSAERLKGVDSTLKIQPAKLEDSAVYLCASSSPGQLSDTQYFGPGTRLTVL.

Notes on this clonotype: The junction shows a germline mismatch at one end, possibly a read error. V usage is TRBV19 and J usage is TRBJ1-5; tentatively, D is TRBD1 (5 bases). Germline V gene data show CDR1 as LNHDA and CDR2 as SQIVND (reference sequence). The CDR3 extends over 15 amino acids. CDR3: CAGSDSPGSNQPQHF. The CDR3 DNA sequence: TGTGCCGGTAGCGACTCTCCAGGGAGCAATCAGCCTCAGCATTTT.

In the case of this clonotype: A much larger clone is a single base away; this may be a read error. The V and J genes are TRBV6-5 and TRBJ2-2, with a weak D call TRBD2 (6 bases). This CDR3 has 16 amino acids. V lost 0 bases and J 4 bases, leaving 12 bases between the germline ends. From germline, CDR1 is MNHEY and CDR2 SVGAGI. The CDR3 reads CASSYSRLDSTGELFF. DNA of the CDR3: TGTGCCAGCAGTTACTCGAGACTAGATAGCACCGGGGAGCTGTTTTTT.

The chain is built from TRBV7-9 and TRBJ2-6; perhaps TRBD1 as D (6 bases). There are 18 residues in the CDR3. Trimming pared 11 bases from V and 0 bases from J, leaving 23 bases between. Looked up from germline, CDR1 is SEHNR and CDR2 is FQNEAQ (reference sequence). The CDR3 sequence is CAGHRPRDNRSGANVLTF. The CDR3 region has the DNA TGTGCCGGTCACAGGCCCCGGGACAACCGCTCTGGGGCCAACGTCCTGACTTTC.

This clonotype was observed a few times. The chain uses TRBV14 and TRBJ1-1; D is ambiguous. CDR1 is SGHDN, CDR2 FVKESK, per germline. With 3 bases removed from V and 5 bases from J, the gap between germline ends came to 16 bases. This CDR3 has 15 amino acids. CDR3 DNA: TGTGCCAGCAGCCATAACAGCTTCTTGAGTACTGAAGCTTTCTTT. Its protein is CASSHNSFLSTEAFF.

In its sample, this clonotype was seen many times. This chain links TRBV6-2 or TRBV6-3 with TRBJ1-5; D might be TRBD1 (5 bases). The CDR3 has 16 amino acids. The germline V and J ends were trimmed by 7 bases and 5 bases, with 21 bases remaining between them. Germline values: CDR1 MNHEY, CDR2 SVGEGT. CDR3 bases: TGTGCCAGCAACTCTTTCATGAGGGGCGTAGATCAGCCCCAGCATTTT. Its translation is CASNSFMRGVDQPQHF.

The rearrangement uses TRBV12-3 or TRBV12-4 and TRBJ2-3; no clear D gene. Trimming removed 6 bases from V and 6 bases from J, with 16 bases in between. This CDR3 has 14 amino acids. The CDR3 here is CASSPNLLRDTQYF. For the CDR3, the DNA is TGTGCCAGCAGCCCGAATCTACTGAGGGATACGCAGTATTTT.

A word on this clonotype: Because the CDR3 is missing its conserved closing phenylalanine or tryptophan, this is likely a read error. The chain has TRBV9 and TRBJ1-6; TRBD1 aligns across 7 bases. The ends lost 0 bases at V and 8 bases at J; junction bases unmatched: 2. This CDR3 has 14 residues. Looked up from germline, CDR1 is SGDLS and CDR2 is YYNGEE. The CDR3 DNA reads TGTGCCAGCAGCGTAGGGGACAGTCATTCACCCCTCCACCTT. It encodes CASSVGDSHSPLHL.

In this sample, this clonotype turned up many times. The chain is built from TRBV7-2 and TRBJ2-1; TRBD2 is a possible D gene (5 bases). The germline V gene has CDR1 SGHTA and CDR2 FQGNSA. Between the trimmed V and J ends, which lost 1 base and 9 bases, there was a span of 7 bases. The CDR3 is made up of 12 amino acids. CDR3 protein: CASSLELVEQFF. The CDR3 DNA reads TGTGCCAGCAGCTTAGAACTAGTTGAGCAGTTCTTC.

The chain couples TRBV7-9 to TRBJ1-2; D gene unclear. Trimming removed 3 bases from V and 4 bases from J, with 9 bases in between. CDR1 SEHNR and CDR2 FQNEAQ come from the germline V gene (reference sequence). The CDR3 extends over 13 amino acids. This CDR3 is CASSFNSLYGYTF. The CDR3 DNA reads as TGTGCCAGCAGCTTTAACAGCCTCTATGGCTACACCTTC.

Here the CDR3 reads CASRLTDRGLTSPLHF. In DNA, the CDR3 is TGTGCCAGCAGGCTTACTGACAGGGGGCTCACTTCACCCCTCCACTTT. The chain employs TRBV13 and TRBJ1-6; TRBD1 agrees at 10 bases. V was clipped by 6 bases and J by 9 bases; unmatched bases: 11. The CDR3 extends over 16 amino acids. From germline, CDR1 is PRHDT and CDR2 FYEKMQ (reference sequence).

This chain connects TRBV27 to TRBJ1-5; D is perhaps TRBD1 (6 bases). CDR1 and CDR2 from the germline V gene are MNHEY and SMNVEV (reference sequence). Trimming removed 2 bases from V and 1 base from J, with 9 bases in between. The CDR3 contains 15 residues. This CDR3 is CASSLRQVSNQPQHF. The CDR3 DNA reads TGTGCCAGCAGTTTAAGACAGGTCAGCAATCAGCCCCAGCATTTT.

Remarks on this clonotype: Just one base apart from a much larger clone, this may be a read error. In nucleotides, the CDR3 is TGCAGCGTTGATGCAGGGATCCGGGGGACCGGGGAGCCGTTTTTT. It encodes CSVDAGIRGTGEPFF. The genes are TRBV29-1 and TRBJ2-2; D is possibly TRBD2 (6 bases). CDR1 and CDR2 from the germline V gene are SQVTM and ANQGSEA. CDR3 length equals 15 residues.

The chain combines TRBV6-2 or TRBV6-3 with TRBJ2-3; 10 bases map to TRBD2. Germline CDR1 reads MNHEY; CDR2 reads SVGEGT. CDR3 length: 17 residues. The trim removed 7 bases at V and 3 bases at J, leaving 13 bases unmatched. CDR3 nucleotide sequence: TGTGCCAGCACCCGTCTCACGACTAGCGGGTGGACAGATACGCAGTATTTT. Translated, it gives CASTRLTTSGWTDTQYF.

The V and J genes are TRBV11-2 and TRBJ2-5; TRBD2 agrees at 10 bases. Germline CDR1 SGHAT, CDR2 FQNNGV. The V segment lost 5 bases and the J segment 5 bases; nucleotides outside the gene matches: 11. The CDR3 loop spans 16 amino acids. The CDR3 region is CASSPEPAGGRETQYF. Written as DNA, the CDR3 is TGTGCCAGCAGCCCCGAACCAGCGGGGGGGCGTGAGACCCAGTACTTC. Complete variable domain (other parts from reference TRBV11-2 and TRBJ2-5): EAGVAQSPRYKIIEKRQSVAFWCNPISGHATLYWYQQILGQGPKLLIQFQNNGVVDDSQLPKDRFSAERLKGVDSTLKIQPAKLEDSAVYLCASSPEPAGGRETQYFGPGTRLLVL.

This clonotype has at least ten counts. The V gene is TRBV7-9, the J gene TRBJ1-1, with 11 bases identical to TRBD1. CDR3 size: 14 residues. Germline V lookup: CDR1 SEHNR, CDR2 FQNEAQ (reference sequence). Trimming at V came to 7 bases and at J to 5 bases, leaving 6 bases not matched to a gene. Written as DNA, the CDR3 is TGTGCCAGCACGGGGACAGGGGGACGAACTGAAGCTTTCTTT. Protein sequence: CASTGTGGRTEAFF.

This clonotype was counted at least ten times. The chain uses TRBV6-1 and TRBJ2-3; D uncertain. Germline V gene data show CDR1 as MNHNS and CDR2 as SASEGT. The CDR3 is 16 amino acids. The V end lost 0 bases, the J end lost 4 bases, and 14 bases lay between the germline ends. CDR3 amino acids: CASSEAKPLGADTQYF. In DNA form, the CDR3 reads TGTGCCAGCAGTGAAGCGAAGCCTTTAGGAGCAGATACGCAGTATTTT.

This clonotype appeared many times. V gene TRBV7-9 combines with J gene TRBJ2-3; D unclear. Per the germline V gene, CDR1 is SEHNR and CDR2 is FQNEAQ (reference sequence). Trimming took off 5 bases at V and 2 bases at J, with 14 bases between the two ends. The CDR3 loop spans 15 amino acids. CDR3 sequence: CASSTIGRSTDTQYF. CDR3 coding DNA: TGTGCCAGCAGCACCATTGGACGGTCCACAGATACGCAGTATTTT.

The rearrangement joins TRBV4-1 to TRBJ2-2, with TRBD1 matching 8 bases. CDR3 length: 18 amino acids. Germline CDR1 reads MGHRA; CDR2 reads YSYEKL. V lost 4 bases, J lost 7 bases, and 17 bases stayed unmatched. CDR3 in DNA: TGCGCCAGCAGCCTTAAAGTCCCCGGACAGGGTGGGGACGGGGAGCTGTTTTTT. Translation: CASSLKVPGQGGDGELFF.

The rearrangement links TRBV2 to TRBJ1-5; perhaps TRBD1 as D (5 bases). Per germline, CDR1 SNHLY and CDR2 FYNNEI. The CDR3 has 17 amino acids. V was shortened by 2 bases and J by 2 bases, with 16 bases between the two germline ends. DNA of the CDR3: TGTGCCAGCAGTGAACATGGGGCAGGACTCGGCAATCAGCCCCAGCATTTT. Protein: CASSEHGAGLGNQPQHF.

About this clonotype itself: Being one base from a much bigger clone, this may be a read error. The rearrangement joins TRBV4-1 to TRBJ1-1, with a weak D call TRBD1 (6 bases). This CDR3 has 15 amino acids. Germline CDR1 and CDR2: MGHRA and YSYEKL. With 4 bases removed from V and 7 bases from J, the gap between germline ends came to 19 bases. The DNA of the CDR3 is TGCGCCAGCAGCCTAGTCCCCAGGGGCACGGGTGAAGCTTTCTTT. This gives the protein CASSLVPRGTGEAFF.

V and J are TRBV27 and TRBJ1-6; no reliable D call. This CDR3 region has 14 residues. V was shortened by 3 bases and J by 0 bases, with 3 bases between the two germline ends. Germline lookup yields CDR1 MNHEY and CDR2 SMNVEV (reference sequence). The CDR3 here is CASSLVSYNSPLHF. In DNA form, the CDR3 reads TGTGCCAGCAGTTTGGTCTCCTATAATTCACCCCTCCACTTT.

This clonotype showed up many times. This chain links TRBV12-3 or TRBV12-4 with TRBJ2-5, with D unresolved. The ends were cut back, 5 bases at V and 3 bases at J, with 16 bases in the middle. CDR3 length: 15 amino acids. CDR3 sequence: CASSPPLGEEETQYF. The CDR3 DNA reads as TGTGCCAGCAGTCCCCCACTGGGTGAGGAAGAGACCCAGTACTTC.

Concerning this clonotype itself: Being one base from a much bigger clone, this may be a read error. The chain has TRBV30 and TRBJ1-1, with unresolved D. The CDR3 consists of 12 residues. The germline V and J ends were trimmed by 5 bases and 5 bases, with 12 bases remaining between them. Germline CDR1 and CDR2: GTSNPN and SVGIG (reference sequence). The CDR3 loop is CAWETWETEAFF. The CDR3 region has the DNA TGTGCCTGGGAGACGTGGGAGACTGAAGCTTTCTTT.

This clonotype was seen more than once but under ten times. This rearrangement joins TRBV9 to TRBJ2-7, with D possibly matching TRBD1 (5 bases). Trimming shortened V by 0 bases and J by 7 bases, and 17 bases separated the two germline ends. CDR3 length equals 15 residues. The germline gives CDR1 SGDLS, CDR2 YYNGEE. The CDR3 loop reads CASSVGPGFLGEQYF. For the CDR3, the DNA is TGTGCCAGCAGCGTAGGCCCAGGGTTTCTAGGGGAGCAGTACTTC.

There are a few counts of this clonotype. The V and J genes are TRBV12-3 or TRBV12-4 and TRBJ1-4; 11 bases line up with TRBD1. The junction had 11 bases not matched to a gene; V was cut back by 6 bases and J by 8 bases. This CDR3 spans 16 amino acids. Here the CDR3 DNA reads TGTGCCAGCAGAGATGGTCCGGGACAGGGGGAGGAAAAACTGTTTTTT. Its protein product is CASRDGPGQGEEKLFF.

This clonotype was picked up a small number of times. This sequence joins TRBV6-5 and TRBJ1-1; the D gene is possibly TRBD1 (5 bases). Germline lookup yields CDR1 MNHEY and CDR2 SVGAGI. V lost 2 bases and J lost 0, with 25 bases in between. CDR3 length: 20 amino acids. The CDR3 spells CASSYDHIRAGGPVNTEAFF. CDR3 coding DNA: TGTGCCAGCAGTTACGATCATATAAGGGCGGGGGGTCCGGTGAACACTGAAGCTTTCTTT.

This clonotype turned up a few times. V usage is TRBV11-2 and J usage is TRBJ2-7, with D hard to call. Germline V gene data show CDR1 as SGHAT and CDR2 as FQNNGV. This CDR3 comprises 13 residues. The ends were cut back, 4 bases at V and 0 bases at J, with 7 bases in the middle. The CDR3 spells CASSSTFSYEQYF. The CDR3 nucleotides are TGTGCCAGCAGCTCAACATTCTCCTACGAGCAGTACTTC.

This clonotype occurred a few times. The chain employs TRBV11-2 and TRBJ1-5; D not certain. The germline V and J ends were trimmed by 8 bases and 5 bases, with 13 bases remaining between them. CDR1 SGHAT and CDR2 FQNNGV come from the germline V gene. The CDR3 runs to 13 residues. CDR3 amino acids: CASASRMYQPQHF. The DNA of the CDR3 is TGTGCCAGCGCTAGTAGGATGTATCAGCCCCAGCATTTT.

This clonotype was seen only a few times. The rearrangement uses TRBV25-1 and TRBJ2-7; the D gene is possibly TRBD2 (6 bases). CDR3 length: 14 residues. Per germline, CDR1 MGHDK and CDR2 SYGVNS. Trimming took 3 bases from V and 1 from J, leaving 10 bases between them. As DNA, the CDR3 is TGTGCCAGCAGTGATTTGGGGGGTTCCTACGAGCAGTACTTC. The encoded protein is CASSDLGGSYEQYF.

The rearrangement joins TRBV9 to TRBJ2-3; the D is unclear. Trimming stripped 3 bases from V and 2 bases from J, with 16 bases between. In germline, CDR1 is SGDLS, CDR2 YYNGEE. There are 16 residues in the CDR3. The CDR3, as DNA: TGTGCCAGCAGCGCCTTTTTAGCAGACACCACAGATACGCAGTATTTT. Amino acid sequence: CASSAFLADTTDTQYF. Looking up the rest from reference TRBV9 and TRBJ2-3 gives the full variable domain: DSGVTQTPKHLITATGQRVTLRCSPRSGDLSVYWYQQSLDQGLQFLIQYYNGEERAKGNILERFSAQQFPDLHSELNLSSLELGDSALYFCASSAFLADTTDTQYFGPGTRLTVL.